A single sample is the source of the 10 T cell receptor beta chains below, sequenced in a study of Tregs in tolerant kidney transplant recipients. The nonmyeloablative bone marrow transplants came from related graft donors, with transient mixed chimerism. The repertoire was sequenced with immunoSEQ multiplex PCR; TCRdb's copy has only in-frame clones and lacks some. The listing contains 14,000 or so clones. This specimen was CD8+ T cells from blood (PBMCs), taken 6 months after the transplant. These receptors were collected from a human patient who received a combined kidney and bone marrow transplant. Some T cells may originate from the graft donor.

Note on this clone: The sequence runs out 3 residues before the end of the CDR3; the remainder is reconstructed from the germline J gene. V gene TRBV7-9 combines with J gene TRBJ2-7; unclear D gene. The CDR3 totals 14 residues. Trimming took off 3 bases at V and 6 bases at J, with 15 bases between the two ends. Germline V gene lookup returns CDR1 SEHNR and CDR2 FQNEAQ (reference sequence). CDR3 bases read: TGTGCCAGCAGCTTTGTGGCCCTGTATGCCGAG. Its protein product is CASSFVALYAE. The CDR3 as a whole reads CASSFVALYAEQYF.

Worth noting for this clone: Sequencing ends 3 residues short of the CDR3 end; the germline J gene provides the rest. This chain connects TRBV13 to TRBJ1-6; no reliable D call. Germline V gene sequence: CDR1 PRHDT, CDR2 FYEKMQ (reference sequence). The CDR3 is 14 residues long. With 0 bases removed from V and 7 bases from J, the gap between germline ends came to 7 bases. CDR3: CASSLGGVNSPLHF. Incomplete CDR3 DNA: TGTGCCAGCAGCTTAGGCGGTGTGAATTCACCC.

As for this clone: The CDR3 end lies 3 residues beyond the end of the read and is filled in from the germline J gene. The chain carries TRBV20-1 and TRBJ2-2; 8 nucleotides line up with TRBD2. This CDR3 contains 15 residues. Unmatched junction bases numbered 5, after V lost 1 base and J lost 4 bases. CDR1 is DFQATT, CDR2 SNEGSKA, per germline (reference sequence). This CDR3 reads CSARGGGGSTGELFF. The sequenced CDR3 bases are TGCAGTGCTAGAGGGGGCGGGGGGTCCACCGGGGAG.

With regard to this clone: The read ends 3 residues early relative to the CDR3; the germline J gene fills the gap. The chain carries TRBV11-3 and TRBJ2-4; 7 bases are shared with TRBD1. Germline assignment: CDR1 SGHNT and CDR2 YENEEA. This CDR3 spans 14 amino acids. V was pared by 5 bases and J by 8 bases, with 9 bases of the junction left unmatched. CDR3 sequence: CASSLGTDGDIQYF. CDR3 DNA (partial): TGTGCCAGCAGCCTCGGGACAGACGGGGACATT. Together with reference TRBV11-3 and TRBJ2-4, the CDR3 gives the full variable domain: EAGVVQSPRYKIIEKKQPVAFWCNPISGHNTLYWYLQNLGQGPELLIRYENEEAVDDSQLPKDRFSAERLKGVDSTLKIQPAELGDSAVYLCASSLGTDGDIQYFGAGTRLSVL.

This CDR3 reads CASSGAAGQETQYF. CDR3 DNA (partial): TGTGCCAGCAGCGGGGCAGCGGGCCAAGAGACC. The rearrangement joins TRBV9 to TRBJ2-5; D possibly corresponds to TRBD2 (6 bases). Read coverage stops 3 residues before the CDR3 terminus; the germline J gene supplies the remainder. Germline V gene lookup returns CDR1 SGDLS and CDR2 YYNGEE. The length of the CDR3 is 14 residues. Trimming left V 3 bases short and J 1 base short, with 10 bases between.

A word on this clone: Read data end 3 residues before the CDR3 end; the end is taken from the germline J gene. The V call is TRBV13, the J call TRBJ2-3, with 7 bases aligning to TRBD2. The CDR3 extends over 16 amino acids. CDR1 is PRHDT, CDR2 FYEKMQ, per germline (reference sequence). V shed 1 base, J shed 2 bases, and the junction held 6 bases outside the gene matches. The CDR3 sequence is CASSLAGGGDTDTQYF. CDR3 bases read: TGTGCCAGCAGCTTAGCTGGCGGGGGAGACACAGATACG.

For this clone: The DNA ends 3 residues before the CDR3 does, and the rest of the CDR3 is filled in from the germline J gene. The rearrangement joins TRBV5-6 to TRBJ2-7, with 10 positions matching TRBD1. The CDR3 length is 15 residues. Germline CDR1 and CDR2: SGHDT and YYEEEE. V shed 1 base and J 2 bases; nucleotides not matched to a gene: 3. Partial CDR3 DNA: TGTGCCAGCAGCTTGCCGACAGGGGGCCCCTACGAG. Amino acids: CASSLPTGGPYE. The full CDR3 is CASSLPTGGPYEQYF.

About this clone: The read is 3 residues too short to cover the CDR3 end, so that end is filled in from the germline J gene. The rearrangement links TRBV2 to TRBJ1-1; the match to TRBD1 covers 11 bases. The CDR3 is made up of 16 amino acids. Germline values: CDR1 SNHLY, CDR2 FYNNEI. Trimming took 0 bases from V and 3 from J; bases not matched to a gene: 3. The CDR3 is CASSEARTGGDTEAFF. The covered CDR3 bases are TGTGCCAGCAGTGAAGCGCGGACAGGGGGCGACACTGAA.

As concerns this clone: The observed sequence ends 3 residues before the CDR3 terminus, with the missing tail filled in from the germline J gene. The chain employs TRBV29-1 and TRBJ2-7; TRBD1 agrees at 7 bases. This CDR3 region has 17 residues. Trimming took 6 bases from V and 3 from J; bases not matched to a gene: 20. Germline CDR1 reads SQVTM; CDR2 reads ANQGSEA. CDR3 DNA (partial): TGCAGCGTCATTGGGGAAAGACAGGGAGCAACGGGCTACGAG. Its translation is CSVIGERQGATGYE. The entire CDR3 is CSVIGERQGATGYEQYF.

Comment on this clone: Read coverage stops 3 residues before the CDR3 terminus; the germline J gene supplies the remainder. The rearrangement joins TRBV29-1 to TRBJ1-1, with D possibly being TRBD1 (5 bases). The V end lost 6 bases, the J end lost 4 bases, and 15 bases lay between the germline ends. Germline loops: CDR1 SQVTM, CDR2 ANQGSEA. This CDR3 region has 13 residues. The CDR3 region is CSVALGGGTEAFF. The part of the CDR3 DNA that was read is TGCAGCGTGGCCCTGGGGGGGGGCACTGAA.